This TCR beta chain was retrieved from a study of blood T cells in healthy people across ages. Primers used in a second PCR of roughly 7 to 11 cycles were a sample-barcoded 5' primer and a J-beta primer mix. From the 5' RACE reads, TCRdb called clonotypes with MiXCR, one entry per CDR3 protein. The sample shows about 690,000 distinct CDR3 sequences, 40% to 45% of them seen only once. PBMCs were isolated at a quantity of at least 7 million per sample. The ends were cut back, 7 bases at V and 7 bases at J, with 8 bases in the middle. The CDR3 covers 10 residues. The germline V gene encodes CDR1 DFQATT and CDR2 SNEGSKA (reference sequence). A remark on this clonotype: No antigen is known for it.

General observations from the study: Per million T cells, the diversity of TCR beta decreased roughly linearly as age advanced.

Sequencing was done on a sample of blood. This clonotype was obtained from a man older than 75 in good health. The chain joins TRBV20-1 to TRBJ2-1, with D possibly TRBD2 on 6 matching bases. This CDR3 reads CSGGRNEQFF. The DNA of the CDR3 is TGCAGTGGGGGGAGGAATGAGCAGTTCTTC.